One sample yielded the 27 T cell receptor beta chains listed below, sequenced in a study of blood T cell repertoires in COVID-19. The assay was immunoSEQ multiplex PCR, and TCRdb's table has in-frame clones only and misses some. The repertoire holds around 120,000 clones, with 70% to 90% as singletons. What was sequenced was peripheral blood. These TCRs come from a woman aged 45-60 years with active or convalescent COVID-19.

In DNA form, the CDR3 reads TGCGCCAGCAGCCAAGATGCAGTAGGCAGGGATGGAAAACTGTTTTTT. It translates to CASSQDAVGRDGKLFF. V and J are TRBV4-3 and TRBJ1-4, with TRBD1 as a possible D gene (5 bases). Trimming shortened V by 0 bases and J by 10 bases, and 18 bases separated the two germline ends. Per the germline V gene, CDR1 is LGHNA and CDR2 is YSLEER. CDR3 size: 16 residues.

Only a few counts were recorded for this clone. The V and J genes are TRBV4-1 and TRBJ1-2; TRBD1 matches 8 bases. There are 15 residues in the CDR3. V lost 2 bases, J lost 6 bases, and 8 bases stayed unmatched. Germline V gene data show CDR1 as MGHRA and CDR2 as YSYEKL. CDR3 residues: CASSQLRGRGDGYTF. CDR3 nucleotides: TGCGCCAGCAGCCAACTCAGGGGGCGAGGGGATGGCTACACCTTC.

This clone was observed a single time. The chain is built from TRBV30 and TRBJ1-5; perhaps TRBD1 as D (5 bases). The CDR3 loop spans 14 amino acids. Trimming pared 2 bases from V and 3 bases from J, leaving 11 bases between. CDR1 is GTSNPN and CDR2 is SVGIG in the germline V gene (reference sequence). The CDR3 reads CAWSTGGFNQPQHF. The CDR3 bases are TGTGCCTGGAGTACGGGGGGTTTCAATCAGCCCCAGCATTTT.

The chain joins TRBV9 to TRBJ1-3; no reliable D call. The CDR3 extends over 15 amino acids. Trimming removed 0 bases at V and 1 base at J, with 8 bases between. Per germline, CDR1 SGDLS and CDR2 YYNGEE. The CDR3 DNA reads TGTGCCAGCAGCGTAGACGGAGGTTCTGGAAACACCATATATTTT. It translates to CASSVDGGSGNTIYF.

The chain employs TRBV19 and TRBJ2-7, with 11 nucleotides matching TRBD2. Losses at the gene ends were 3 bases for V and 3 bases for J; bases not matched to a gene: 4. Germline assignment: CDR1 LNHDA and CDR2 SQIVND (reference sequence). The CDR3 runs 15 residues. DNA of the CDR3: TGTGCCAGTAGTATGGGACTAGCGGAAAACTACGAGCAGTACTTC. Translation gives CASSMGLAENYEQYF.

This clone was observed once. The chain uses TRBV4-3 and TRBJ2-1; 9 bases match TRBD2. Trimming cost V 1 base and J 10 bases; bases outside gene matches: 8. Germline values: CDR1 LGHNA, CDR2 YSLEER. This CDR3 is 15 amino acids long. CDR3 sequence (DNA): TGCGCCAGCAGCCAAGGGCTAGCGGGACAGCAGGAGCAGTTCTTC. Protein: CASSQGLAGQQEQFF.

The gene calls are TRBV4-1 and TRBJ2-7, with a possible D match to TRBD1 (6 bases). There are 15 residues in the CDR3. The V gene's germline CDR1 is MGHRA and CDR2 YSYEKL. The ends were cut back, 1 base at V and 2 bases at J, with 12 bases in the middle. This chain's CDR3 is CASSQGTGPAYEQYF. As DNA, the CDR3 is TGCGCCAGCAGCCAAGGAACAGGGCCGGCCTACGAGCAGTACTTC.

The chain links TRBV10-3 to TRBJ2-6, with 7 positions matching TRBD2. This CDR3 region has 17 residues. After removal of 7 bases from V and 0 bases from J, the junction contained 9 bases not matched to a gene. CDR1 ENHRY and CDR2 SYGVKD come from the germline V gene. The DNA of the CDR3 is TGTGCCATCACCCGATCGGCGGGGGACTCTGGGGCCAACGTCCTGACTTTC. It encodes CAITRSAGDSGANVLTF.

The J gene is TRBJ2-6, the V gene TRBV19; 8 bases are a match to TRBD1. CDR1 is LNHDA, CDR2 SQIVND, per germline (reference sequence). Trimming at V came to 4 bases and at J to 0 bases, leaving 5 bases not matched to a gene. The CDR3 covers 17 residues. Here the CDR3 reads CASSRTGLLSGANVLTF. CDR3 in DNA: TGTGCCAGTAGTAGGACAGGGCTCCTCTCTGGGGCCAACGTCCTGACTTTC.

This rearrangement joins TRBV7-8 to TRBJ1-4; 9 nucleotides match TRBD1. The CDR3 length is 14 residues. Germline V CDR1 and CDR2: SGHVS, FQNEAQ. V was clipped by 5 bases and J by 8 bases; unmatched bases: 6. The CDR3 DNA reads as TGTGCCAGCAGCCCACAGGGGGCGCGGGAAAAACTGTTTTTT. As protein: CASSPQGAREKLFF.

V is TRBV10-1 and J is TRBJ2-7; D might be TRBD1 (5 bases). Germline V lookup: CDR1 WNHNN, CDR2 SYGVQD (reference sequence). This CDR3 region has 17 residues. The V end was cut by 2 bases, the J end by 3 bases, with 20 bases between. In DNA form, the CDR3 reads TGCGCCAGCAGTGAGGAAACAGGCTCCTGGTCCTGCTACGAGCAGTACTTC. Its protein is CASSEETGSWSCYEQYF.

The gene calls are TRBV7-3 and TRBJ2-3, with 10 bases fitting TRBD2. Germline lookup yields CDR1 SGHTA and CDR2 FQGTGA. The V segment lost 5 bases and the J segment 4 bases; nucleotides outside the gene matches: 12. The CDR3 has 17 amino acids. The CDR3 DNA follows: TGTGCCAGCAGCCCCAGGGCTGCAGCGGGAGGGTCAGATACGCAGTATTTT. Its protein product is CASSPRAAAGGSDTQYF. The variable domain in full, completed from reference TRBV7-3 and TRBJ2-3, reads GAGVSQTPSNKVTEKGKYVELRCDPISGHTALYWYRQSLGQGPEFLIYFQGTGAADDSGLPNDRFFAVRPEGSVSTLKIQRTERGDSAVYLCASSPRAAAGGSDTQYFGPGTRLTVL.

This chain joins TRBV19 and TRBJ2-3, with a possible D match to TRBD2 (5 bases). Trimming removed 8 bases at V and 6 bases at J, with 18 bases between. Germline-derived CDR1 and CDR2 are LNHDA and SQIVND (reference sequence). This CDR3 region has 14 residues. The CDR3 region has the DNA TGTGCCAGTCGTCACGGTCTAGCCTCTGATACGCAGTATTTT. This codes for CASRHGLASDTQYF.

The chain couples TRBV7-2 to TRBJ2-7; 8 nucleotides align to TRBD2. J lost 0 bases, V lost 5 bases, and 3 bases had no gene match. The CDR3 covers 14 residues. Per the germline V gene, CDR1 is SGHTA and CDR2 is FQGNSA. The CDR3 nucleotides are TGTGCCAGCAGCCGGGAGGGGCCCTCCTACGAGCAGTACTTC. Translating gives CASSREGPSYEQYF.

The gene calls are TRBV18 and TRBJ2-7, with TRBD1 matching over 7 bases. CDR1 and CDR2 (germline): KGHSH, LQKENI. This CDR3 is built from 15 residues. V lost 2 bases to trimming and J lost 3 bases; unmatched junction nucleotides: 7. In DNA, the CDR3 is TGTGCCAGCTCACCAGGGCAGGGGGTCGTCTACGAGCAGTACTTC. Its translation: CASSPGQGVVYEQYF.

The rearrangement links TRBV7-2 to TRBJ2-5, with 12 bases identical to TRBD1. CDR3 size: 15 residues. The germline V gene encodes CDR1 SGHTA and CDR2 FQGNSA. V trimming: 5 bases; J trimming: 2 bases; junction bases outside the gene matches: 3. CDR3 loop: CASSRDRGRQETQYF. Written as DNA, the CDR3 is TGTGCCAGCAGCCGGGACAGGGGGCGGCAAGAGACCCAGTACTTC.

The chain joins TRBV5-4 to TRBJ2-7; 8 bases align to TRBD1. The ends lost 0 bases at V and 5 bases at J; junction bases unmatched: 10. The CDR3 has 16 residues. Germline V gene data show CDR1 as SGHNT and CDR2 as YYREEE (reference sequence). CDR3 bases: TGTGCCAGCAGCTTGGGACAGGGGAGATTAGGGAACGAGCAGTACTTC. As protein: CASSLGQGRLGNEQYF.

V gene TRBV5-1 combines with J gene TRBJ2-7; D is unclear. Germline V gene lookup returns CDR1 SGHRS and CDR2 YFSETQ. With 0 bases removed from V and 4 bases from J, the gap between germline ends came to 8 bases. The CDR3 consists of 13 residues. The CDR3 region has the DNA TGCGCCAGCAGCTTGGCCAGTATGTACGAGCAGTACTTC. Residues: CASSLASMYEQYF.

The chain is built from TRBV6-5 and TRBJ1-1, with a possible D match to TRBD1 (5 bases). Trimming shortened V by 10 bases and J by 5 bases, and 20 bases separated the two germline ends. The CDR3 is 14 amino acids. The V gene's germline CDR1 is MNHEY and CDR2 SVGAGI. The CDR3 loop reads CATKTQVSRTEAFF. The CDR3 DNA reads TGTGCCACCAAAACACAGGTTTCGAGGACTGAAGCTTTCTTT.

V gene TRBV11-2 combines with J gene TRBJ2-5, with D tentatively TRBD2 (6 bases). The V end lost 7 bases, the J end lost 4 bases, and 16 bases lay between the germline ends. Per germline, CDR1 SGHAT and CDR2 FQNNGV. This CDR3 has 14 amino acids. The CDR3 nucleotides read TGTGCCAGCACGAACCAGGGAGGCGCAGAGACCCAGTACTTC. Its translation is CASTNQGGAETQYF.

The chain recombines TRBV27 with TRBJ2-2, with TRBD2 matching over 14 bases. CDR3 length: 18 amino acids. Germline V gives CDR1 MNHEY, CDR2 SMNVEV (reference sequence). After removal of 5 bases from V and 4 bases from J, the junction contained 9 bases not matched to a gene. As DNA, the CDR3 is TGTGCCAGCAGTCCCCGACTAGCGGGAGGGGTGGCCACCGGGGAGCTGTTTTTT. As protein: CASSPRLAGGVATGELFF.

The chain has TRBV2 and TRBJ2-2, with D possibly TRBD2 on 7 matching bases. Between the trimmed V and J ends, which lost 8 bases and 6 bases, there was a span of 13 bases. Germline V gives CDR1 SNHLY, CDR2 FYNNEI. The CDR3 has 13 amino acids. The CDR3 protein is CASGRGAPGELFF. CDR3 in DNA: TGTGCCAGCGGTCGGGGGGCGCCCGGGGAGCTGTTTTTT.

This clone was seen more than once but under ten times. The CDR3 region is CASSQDYRFYEQYF. CDR3 bases: TGCGCCAGCAGCCAAGATTACAGATTCTACGAGCAGTACTTC. The chain links TRBV4-3 to TRBJ2-7; no clear D. Per germline, CDR1 LGHNA and CDR2 YSLEER. The V and J ends lost 0 bases and 3 bases respectively, with 9 bases between them. CDR3 length equals 14 residues.

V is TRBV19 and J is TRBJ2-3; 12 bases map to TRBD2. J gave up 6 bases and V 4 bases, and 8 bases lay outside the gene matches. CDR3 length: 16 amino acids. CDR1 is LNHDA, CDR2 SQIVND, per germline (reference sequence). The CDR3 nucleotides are TGTGCCAGTAGTAGAGTGGCTAGCGGGAGGGCCGATACGCAGTATTTT. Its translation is CASSRVASGRADTQYF.

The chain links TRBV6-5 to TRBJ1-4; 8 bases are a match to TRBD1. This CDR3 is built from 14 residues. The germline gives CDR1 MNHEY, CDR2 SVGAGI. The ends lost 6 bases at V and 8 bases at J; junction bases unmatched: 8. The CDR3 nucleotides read TGTGCCAGCAGCAGACAGGGGAGTCGGGAAAAACTGTTTTTT. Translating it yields CASSRQGSREKLFF.

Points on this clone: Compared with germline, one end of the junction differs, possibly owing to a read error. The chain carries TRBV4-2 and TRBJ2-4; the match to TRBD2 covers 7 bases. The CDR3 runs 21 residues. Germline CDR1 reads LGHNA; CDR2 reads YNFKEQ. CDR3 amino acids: CASTQPRRGRKGVTAKNIQYF. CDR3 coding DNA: TGTGCCAGCACCCAACCCCGGCGCGGGAGAAAGGGAGTTACGGCCAAAAACATTCAGTACTTC.

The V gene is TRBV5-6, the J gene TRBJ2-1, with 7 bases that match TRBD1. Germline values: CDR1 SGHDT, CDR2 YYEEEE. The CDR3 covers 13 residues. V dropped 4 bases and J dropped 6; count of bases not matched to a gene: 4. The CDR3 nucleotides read TGTGCCAGCAGCGCCGGGACAGCCAATGAGCAGTTCTTC. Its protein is CASSAGTANEQFF.